These 14 T cell receptor beta chains came from one sample sequenced in a study of T cell repertoires and Cas9 in healthy adults. The data were produced by immunoSEQ multiplex PCR, yet TCRdb's version contains in-frame clones alone and is incomplete. The sample includes 1,500 to 1,900 clones, roughly 93% of them seen just once. The specimen was SpCas9-reactive CD4+ effector T cells (CD137+, CD154-, CD25-, CD127+) from PBMCs; culture status not recorded. The receptors derive from a human donor in good health.

This chain connects TRBV4-3 to TRBJ1-1; D unresolved. The CDR3 runs to 15 residues. Trimming shortened V by 1 base and J by 6 bases, and 15 bases separated the two germline ends. Germline V gene lookup returns CDR1 LGHNA and CDR2 YSLEER. CDR3 amino acids: CASSQVKEGWAEAFF. In DNA, the CDR3 is TGCGCCAGCAGCCAAGTCAAAGAGGGTTGGGCTGAAGCTTTCTTT.

Of note for this clone: Other DNA variants within this sample encode the same CDR3. The rearrangement links TRBV6-1 to TRBJ2-3; D is unresolved. In germline, CDR1 is MNHNS, CDR2 SASEGT. The CDR3 runs 13 residues. V was cut by 0 bases and J by 6 bases, with 7 bases left in between. The CDR3 sequence: CASSEATTDTQYF. The CDR3 coding sequence is TGTGCCAGCAGTGAAGCTACCACGGATACGCAGTATTTT.

The chain links TRBV21-1 to TRBJ2-7; the D call of TRBD1 is as the table states it, not checked on the DNA. TRBV21-1 is given as a pseudogene. The CDR3 covers 16 residues. CDR3 region: CASTLGGTGGKYEQYV. The DNA of the CDR3 is TGTGCCAGCACCCTGGGGGGGACAGGGGGCAAGTACGAGCAGTACGTC.

This chain uses TRBV5-4 with TRBJ2-5; D assignment may be TRBD1 or TRBD2 (7 bases each). The CDR3 length is 16 residues. With 2 bases removed from V and 4 bases from J, the gap between germline ends came to 18 bases. Germline-derived CDR1 and CDR2 are SGHNT and YYREEE (reference sequence). CDR3 sequence: CASSFSFGRGLETQYF. CDR3 sequence (DNA): TGTGCCAGCAGCTTCTCATTTGGGAGGGGGCTAGAGACCCAGTACTTC.

The rearrangement uses TRBV11-1 and TRBJ2-3, with 11 bases lining up with TRBD2. V gave up 1 base and J gave up 1 base; unmatched junction bases: 1. The CDR3 covers 16 residues. The germline gives CDR1 SGHAT, CDR2 FQDESV (reference sequence). Written as DNA, the CDR3 is TGTGCCAGCAGCTTAGTGACTAGCGGGGGCACAGATACGCAGTATTTT. This translates into CASSLVTSGGTDTQYF.

This chain uses TRBV7-9 with TRBJ1-2; the D is unclear. V shed 7 bases and J shed 4 bases, with 10 bases lying between them. The CDR3 has 12 residues. Germline CDR1 and CDR2: SEHNR and FQNEAQ (reference sequence). The DNA of the CDR3 is TGTGCCAGCACCCAGGTATCCTATGGCTACACCTTC. Translating it yields CASTQVSYGYTF.

V gene TRBV6-4 combines with J gene TRBJ2-1; 7 bases are shared with TRBD1. Germline assignment: CDR1 MRHNA and CDR2 SNTAGT. V shed 1 base and J 2 bases; nucleotides not matched to a gene: 5. This CDR3 has 16 amino acids. CDR3 sequence (DNA): TGTGCCAGCAGTGACTTTATGACAGGGCCCTACAATGAGCAGTTCTTC. Protein: CASSDFMTGPYNEQFF.

This chain joins TRBV30 and TRBJ1-1; D gene uncertain. V lost 6 bases and J 1 base, leaving 12 bases between the germline ends. The CDR3 is made up of 13 amino acids. CDR1 and CDR2 (germline): GTSNPN, SVGIG (reference sequence). DNA for the CDR3: TGTGCCTGTTCTCCTCCTAGGAACACTGAAGCTTTCTTT. It specifies CACSPPRNTEAFF.

The genes are TRBV6-5 and TRBJ2-3; 8 nucleotides align to TRBD1. There are 15 residues in the CDR3. From germline, CDR1 is MNHEY and CDR2 SVGAGI. V shed 7 bases and J 2 bases; nucleotides not matched to a gene: 8. The CDR3, as DNA: TGTGCCAGCAACACAGGGGGTATTCTCACAGATACGCAGTATTTT. It yields the protein CASNTGGILTDTQYF.

This chain joins TRBV6-4 and TRBJ1-2; the D is unclear. The germline V and J ends were trimmed by 4 bases and 4 bases, with 22 bases remaining between them. Germline V gene data show CDR1 as MRHNA and CDR2 as SNTAGT. This CDR3 contains 17 residues. CDR3 protein: CASSARTPHGKTYGYTF. CDR3 DNA sequence: TGTGCCAGCAGTGCGCGGACCCCACACGGAAAGACCTATGGCTACACCTTC.

J is TRBJ1-2 and V is TRBV27, with D tentatively TRBD1 (6 bases). Germline lookup yields CDR1 MNHEY and CDR2 SMNVEV (reference sequence). CDR3 length: 17 residues. V dropped 8 bases and J dropped 0 bases, with 22 bases sitting between them. The CDR3 region is CASGSPVQGSTNYGYTF. The CDR3 nucleotides read TGTGCCAGCGGATCTCCAGTACAGGGATCTACTAACTATGGCTACACCTTC.

This chain joins TRBV5-1 and TRBJ2-3; 7 bases agree with TRBD2. The J segment lost 7 bases and the V segment lost 4 bases, leaving 9 bases of the junction unmatched. This CDR3 spans 14 amino acids. Germline CDR1 reads SGHRS; CDR2 reads YFSETQ. The CDR3 DNA reads as TGCGCCAGCAGCCGGGGGGACCCAGCCAATACGCAGTATTTT. Protein: CASSRGDPANTQYF.

In this sample, this clone turned up a few times. This chain links TRBV5-1 with TRBJ2-3; 14 bases are a match to TRBD2. The CDR3 covers 14 residues. Per the germline V gene, CDR1 is SGHRS and CDR2 is YFSETQ. V shed 7 bases, J shed 4 bases, and the junction held 2 bases outside the gene matches. The CDR3 sequence is CASSTSGRADTQYF. CDR3 in DNA: TGCGCCAGCTCGACTAGCGGGAGGGCAGATACGCAGTATTTT.

The V and J genes are TRBV2 and TRBJ2-7; a possible D gene is TRBD2 (5 bases). The CDR3 length is 12 residues. CDR1 and CDR2 from the germline V gene are SNHLY and FYNNEI. With 7 bases removed from V and 5 bases from J, the gap between germline ends came to 12 bases. In DNA form, the CDR3 reads TGTGCCAGCAACCCGGGGTACCACGAGCAGTACGTC. Translated, it gives CASNPGYHEQYV.